The T cell receptor beta chain described here comes from a study of vaccination effects on CD4 cells after COVID-19. This clone was found a few times. Its antigen is undetermined. Germline V CDR1 and CDR2: SGHRS, YFSETQ. V lost 3 bases to trimming and J lost 0 bases, with 16 bases between them. This CDR3 has 17 residues. Method: immunoSEQ multiplex PCR; TCRdb's copy keeps in-frame clones and lacks some. The sample shows some 17,000 clones, 76% of them seen only once. Antigen-specific CD4+ T cells were expanded with viral peptide pools in the ViraFEST assay before sequencing. An approximately 10-day culture period preceded the isolation of CD4+ T cells. Documented for the person is a PCR-confirmed SARS-CoV-2 infection occurring between March and December 2020. Either the mRNA-1273 or the BNT162b2 vaccine was given to participants as two doses.

The origin of this receptor is a human donor who had a prior SARS-CoV-2 infection. Sequences were derived from CD4+ T cells from PBMCs cultured with SARS-CoV-2 spike peptides, sampled after COVID-19 vaccination. The chain carries TRBV5-1 and TRBJ2-1; possibly TRBD1 for D (6 bases). Here the CDR3 DNA reads TGCGCCAGCAGCTCGCCCCAGGGGTGGAGCTCCTACAATGAGCAGTTCTTC. Its translation is CASSSPQGWSSYNEQFF.